This TCR beta chain is from a study of OX40 agonist ivuxolimab in advanced cancers. As for the study in general: At doses from 0.01 to 10 mg/kg, patients were given intravenous ivuxolimab every 2 weeks. Patients in dose escalation had liver, melanoma, kidney or head and neck cancers.

Assay: immunoSEQ multiplex PCR; the TCRdb copy retains only in-frame clones and omits some. The table shows tens of thousands of clones, with roughly 86% occurring only once. Germline loops: CDR1 SGHVS, CDR2 FNYEAQ. This CDR3 has 15 amino acids. The ends lost 1 base at V and 6 bases at J; junction bases unmatched: 7. This TCR was sampled from an adult with an advanced solid tumor such as melanoma, head and neck, liver or kidney cancer. This chain uses TRBV7-6 with TRBJ2-7; 9 nucleotides line up with TRBD1. The sequenced sample was CD4+ or CD8+ T cells sorted from blood, obtained in a trial of the OX40 agonist ivuxolimab. CDR3 loop: CASSLGTGGLREQYF. The CDR3 region has the DNA TGTGCCAGCAGCTTAGGAACAGGGGGCCTTCGCGAGCAGTACTTC.